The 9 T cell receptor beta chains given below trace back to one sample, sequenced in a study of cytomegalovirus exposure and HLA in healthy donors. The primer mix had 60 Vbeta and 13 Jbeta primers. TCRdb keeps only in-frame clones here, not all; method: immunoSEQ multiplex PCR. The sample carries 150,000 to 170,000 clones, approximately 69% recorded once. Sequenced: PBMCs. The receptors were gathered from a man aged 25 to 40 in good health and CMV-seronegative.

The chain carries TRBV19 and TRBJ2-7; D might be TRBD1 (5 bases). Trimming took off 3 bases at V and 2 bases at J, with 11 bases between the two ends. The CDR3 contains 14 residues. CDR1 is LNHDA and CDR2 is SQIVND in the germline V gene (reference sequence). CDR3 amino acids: CASSMARATYEQYF. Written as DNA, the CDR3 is TGTGCCAGTAGTATGGCCAGGGCAACCTACGAGCAGTACTTC.

CDR3 coding DNA: TGTGCCAGTAGCGACGACAGGGGGCCTTCTAATGAAAAACTGTTTTTT. Its protein product is CASSDDRGPSNEKLFF. The chain has TRBV19 and TRBJ1-4, with 10 bases lining up with TRBD1. CDR1 is LNHDA, CDR2 SQIVND, per germline (reference sequence). The CDR3 covers 16 residues. The V and J ends lost 6 bases and 3 bases, in that order; junction bases with no gene match: 7. The complete variable domain, with remaining parts taken from reference TRBV19 and TRBJ1-4, reads DGGITQSPKYLFRKEGQNVTLSCEQNLNHDAMYWYRQDPGQGLRLIYYSQIVNDFQKGDIAEGYSVSREKKESFPLTVTSAQKNPTAFYLCASSDDRGPSNEKLFFGSGTQLSVL.

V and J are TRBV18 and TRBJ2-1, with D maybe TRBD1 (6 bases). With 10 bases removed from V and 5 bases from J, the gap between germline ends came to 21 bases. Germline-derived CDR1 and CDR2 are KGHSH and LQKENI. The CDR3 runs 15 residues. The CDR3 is CATPLSGTPDNEQFF. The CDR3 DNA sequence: TGTGCCACCCCCCTCTCCGGGACACCCGACAATGAGCAGTTCTTC.

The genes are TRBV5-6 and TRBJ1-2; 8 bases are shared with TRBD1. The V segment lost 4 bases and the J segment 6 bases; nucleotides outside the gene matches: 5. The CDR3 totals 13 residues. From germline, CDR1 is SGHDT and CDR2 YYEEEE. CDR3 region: CASSVGQVDGYTF. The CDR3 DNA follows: TGTGCCAGCAGCGTGGGACAGGTTGATGGCTACACCTTC.

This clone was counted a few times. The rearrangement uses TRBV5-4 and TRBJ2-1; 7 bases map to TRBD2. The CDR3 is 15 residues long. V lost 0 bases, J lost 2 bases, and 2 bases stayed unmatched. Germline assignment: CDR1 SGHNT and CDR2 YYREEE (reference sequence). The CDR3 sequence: CASSLAGGTYNEQFF. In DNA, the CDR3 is TGTGCCAGCAGCTTGGCGGGGGGAACCTACAATGAGCAGTTCTTC.

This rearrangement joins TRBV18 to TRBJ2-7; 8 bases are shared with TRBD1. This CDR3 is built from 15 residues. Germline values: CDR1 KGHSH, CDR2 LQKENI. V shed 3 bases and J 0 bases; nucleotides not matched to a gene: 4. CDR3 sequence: CASSPGQALSYEQYF. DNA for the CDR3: TGTGCCAGCTCACCGGGACAGGCCCTCTCCTACGAGCAGTACTTC.

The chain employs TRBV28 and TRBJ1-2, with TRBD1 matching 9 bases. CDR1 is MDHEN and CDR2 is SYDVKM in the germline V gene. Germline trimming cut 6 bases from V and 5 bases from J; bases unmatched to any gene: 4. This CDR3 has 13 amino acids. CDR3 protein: CASRQDRGYGYTF. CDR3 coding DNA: TGTGCCAGCAGACAGGACAGGGGATATGGCTACACCTTC.

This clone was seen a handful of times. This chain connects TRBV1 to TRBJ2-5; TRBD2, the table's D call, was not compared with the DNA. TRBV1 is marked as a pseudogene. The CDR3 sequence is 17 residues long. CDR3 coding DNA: TGCACCAGCAGCCAACCCTCCGATCTAGCGGGAATCGAGACCCAGTACTTC. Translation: CTSSQPSDLAGIETQYF.

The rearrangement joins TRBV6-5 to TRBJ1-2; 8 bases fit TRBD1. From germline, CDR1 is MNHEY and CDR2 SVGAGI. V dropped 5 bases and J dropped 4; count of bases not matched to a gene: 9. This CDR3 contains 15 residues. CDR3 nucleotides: TGTGCCAGCAGTGGACAGGGAGCCGGGGGCTATGGCTACACCTTC. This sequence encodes CASSGQGAGGYGYTF.